Below are 28 T cell receptor beta chains sequenced from a single sample in a study of blood T cell repertoires in COVID-19. Sequencing was performed with immunoSEQ multiplex PCR; in TCRdb, only in-frame clones are kept and a portion is missing. This sample has tens of thousands of clones, with approximately 84% found just once. The sample comprised peripheral blood. All receptors come from a middle-aged man with active COVID-19.

The V gene is TRBV9, the J gene TRBJ2-1, with TRBD2 matching over 8 bases. The CDR3 is made up of 15 amino acids. In germline, CDR1 is SGDLS, CDR2 YYNGEE. With 4 bases clipped from V and 2 bases from J, the junction kept 5 bases outside the gene matches. The CDR3 loop is CASSPRGGAYNEQFF. CDR3 nucleotides: TGTGCCAGCAGCCCACGGGGGGGAGCCTACAATGAGCAGTTCTTC.

This chain joins TRBV3-1 (or the pseudogene TRBV3-2) and TRBJ1-6; 12 nucleotides agree with TRBD1. V trimming: 3 bases; J trimming: 6 bases; junction bases outside the gene matches: 6. The CDR3 extends over 17 amino acids. Germline CDR1 reads LGHDT; CDR2 reads YNNKEL (reference sequence). This CDR3 is CASSHRDRGLINSPLHF. CDR3 DNA: TGTGCCAGCAGCCACCGGGACAGGGGGCTAATTAATTCACCCCTCCACTTT.

The rearrangement uses TRBV27 and TRBJ1-6; tentative D call: TRBD1 (6 bases). V dropped 5 bases and J dropped 5 bases, with 16 bases sitting between them. The length of the CDR3 is 16 residues. The V gene's germline CDR1 is MNHEY and CDR2 SMNVEV (reference sequence). This chain's CDR3 is CASSRLGGGHNSPLHF. The CDR3 nucleotides are TGTGCCAGCAGTCGCCTCGGGGGGGGCCATAATTCACCCCTCCACTTT.

The chain recombines TRBV7-8 with TRBJ1-1; TRBD1 matches at 7 bases. Trimming took 5 bases from V and 1 from J; bases not matched to a gene: 1. Germline loops: CDR1 SGHVS, CDR2 FQNEAQ. CDR3 size: 13 residues. The CDR3: CASSRQGNTEAFF. As DNA, the CDR3 is TGTGCCAGCAGCCGACAGGGGAACACTGAAGCTTTCTTT.

The chain couples TRBV7-7 to TRBJ2-2, with 9 bases that match TRBD1. V lost 6 bases and J lost 6; bases outside the gene matches: 11. The length of the CDR3 is 16 residues. From germline, CDR1 is SSHAT and CDR2 FNYEAQ (reference sequence). CDR3 residues: CASSRTGADGAGELFF. The CDR3, as DNA: TGTGCCAGCAGTCGGACAGGGGCGGACGGCGCCGGGGAGCTGTTTTTT. Full variable domain (missing parts from reference TRBV7-7 and TRBJ2-2): GAGVSQSPRYKVTKRGQDVTLRCDPISSHATLYWYQQALGQGPEFLTYFNYEAQPDKSGLPSDRFSAERPEGSISTLTIQRTEQRDSAMYRCASSRTGADGAGELFFGEGSRLTVL.

J is TRBJ1-4 and V is TRBV9, with TRBD1 matching 7 bases. The CDR3 length is 15 residues. V shed 3 bases, J shed 8 bases, and the junction held 10 bases outside the gene matches. Germline V CDR1 and CDR2: SGDLS, YYNGEE. The CDR3 DNA reads TGTGCCAGCAGCGGTAGACAGGGCCAGGGGGAAAAACTGTTTTTT. Protein: CASSGRQGQGEKLFF.

The chain couples TRBV10-2 to TRBJ2-3; 7 bases agree with TRBD2. Trimming cost V 4 bases and J 4 bases; bases outside gene matches: 5. Germline CDR1 is WSHSY and CDR2 is SAAADI. This CDR3 comprises 14 residues. The CDR3 loop is CASSGAGDADTQYF. The CDR3 DNA sequence: TGCGCCAGCAGTGGTGCGGGGGACGCAGATACGCAGTATTTT.

This chain links TRBV18 with TRBJ1-1, with a weak D call TRBD1 (6 bases). Germline-derived CDR1 and CDR2 are KGHSH and LQKENI. There are 15 residues in the CDR3. The germline V and J ends were trimmed by 3 bases and 5 bases, with 16 bases remaining between them. For the CDR3, the DNA is TGTGCCAGCTCACCCGAGACAGAGGGGGGGACTGAAGCTTTCTTT. As protein: CASSPETEGGTEAFF.

The chain combines TRBV5-4 with TRBJ1-2; D uncertain. Trimming took off 4 bases at V and 8 bases at J, with 9 bases between the two ends. The CDR3 consists of 11 residues. CDR1 is SGHNT and CDR2 is YYREEE in the germline V gene (reference sequence). CDR3 coding DNA: TGTGCCAGCAGCCCGGGAGGGGGCTACACCTTC. It specifies CASSPGGGYTF. The variable domain in full, with the rest retrieved from reference TRBV5-4 and TRBJ1-2, is ETGVTQSPTHLIKTRGQQVTLRCSSQSGHNTVSWYQQALGQGPQFIFQYYREEENGRGNFPPRFSGLQFPNYSSELNVNALELDDSALYLCASSPGGGYTFGSGTRLTVV.

This chain joins TRBV29-1 and TRBJ1-1, with D maybe TRBD1 (5 bases). Germline assignment: CDR1 SQVTM and CDR2 ANQGSEA. Trimming pared 8 bases from V and 0 bases from J, leaving 10 bases between. This CDR3 spans 12 amino acids. The CDR3 region has the DNA TGCAGCTCGAAGGACATGAACACTGAAGCTTTCTTT. It codes for CSSKDMNTEAFF.

This clone has only one observation. V and J are TRBV3-1 (or the pseudogene TRBV3-2) and TRBJ2-5, with D perhaps matching TRBD2 (5 bases). Germline assignment: CDR1 LGHDT and CDR2 YNNKEL (reference sequence). Trimming took 5 bases from V and 6 from J, leaving 19 bases between them. This CDR3 comprises 15 residues. CDR3 sequence (DNA): TGTGCCAGCAGCGGCCGGGATTATAACCCCAAGACCCAGTACTTC. The encoded protein is CASSGRDYNPKTQYF.

The CDR3 DNA reads as TGTGCCAGCAGATTGGAGGGGCGGGGACCCGGAGAGACCCAGTACTTC. Amino acid sequence: CASRLEGRGPGETQYF. The genes are TRBV7-9 and TRBJ2-5; D is perhaps TRBD2 (6 bases). Germline assignment: CDR1 SEHNR and CDR2 FQNEAQ (reference sequence). The CDR3 has 16 amino acids. V was pared by 6 bases and J by 4 bases, with 21 bases between.

This rearrangement joins TRBV18 to TRBJ2-3; no reliable D call. Per the germline V gene, CDR1 is KGHSH and CDR2 is LQKENI. There are 13 residues in the CDR3. V lost 5 bases and J 6 bases, leaving 12 bases between the germline ends. CDR3 DNA sequence: TGTGCCAGCTCAGGGTTAGCTGGGGATACGCAGTATTTT. Its translation: CASSGLAGDTQYF.

This clone appeared once. V gene TRBV12-3 or TRBV12-4 combines with J gene TRBJ1-1; possible D gene TRBD1, 5 bases. The V gene lost 3 bases and the J gene lost 8 bases, with 13 bases spanning the gap. This CDR3 contains 13 residues. CDR3 protein: CASSFAVRGEAFF. The DNA of the CDR3 is TGTGCCAGCAGTTTTGCCGTCCGGGGGGAAGCTTTCTTT.

This clone was recorded once. V is TRBV16 and J is TRBJ1-2; TRBD1 might be the D (5 bases). Trimming pared 4 bases from V and 8 bases from J, leaving 11 bases between. The CDR3 spans 12 residues. The germline gives CDR1 KGHSY, CDR2 FQNENV. The CDR3 loop is CASSPRGVGYTF. CDR3 DNA sequence: TGTGCCAGCAGCCCCCGGGGGGTCGGCTACACCTTC. Using reference TRBV16 and TRBJ1-2 for the parts outside the CDR3, the full variable domain is GEEVAQTPKHLVRGEGQKAKLYCAPIKGHSYVFWYQQVLKNEFKFLISFQNENVFDETGMPKERFSAKCLPNSPCSLEIQATKLEDSAVYFCASSPRGVGYTFGSGTRLTVV.

This clone was picked up one time. The rearrangement uses TRBV4-2 and TRBJ1-1; D is unresolved. Trimming cost V 8 bases and J 3 bases, with 7 bases left between them. The V gene's germline CDR1 is LGHNA and CDR2 YNFKEQ. The CDR3 has 11 amino acids. The CDR3, as DNA: TGTGCCAGCGGGAGGGACACTGAAGCTTTCTTT. This encodes CASGRDTEAFF.

The CDR3 loop is CASSLGDSGLSTEAFF. CDR3 nucleotide sequence: TGTGCCAGCAGCTTAGGTGATTCAGGGCTGAGCACTGAAGCTTTCTTT. This chain connects TRBV7-6 to TRBJ1-1; TRBD1 is a possible D gene (5 bases). The germline CDR1 and CDR2 sequences are SGHVS and FNYEAQ. Trimming left V 1 base short and J 4 bases short, with 16 bases between. The CDR3 is 16 amino acids.

The V and J genes are TRBV7-8 and TRBJ2-7, with TRBD1 matching 7 bases. J lost 4 bases, V lost 3 bases, and 3 bases had no gene match. In germline, CDR1 is SGHVS, CDR2 FQNEAQ. The CDR3 has 13 amino acids. This CDR3 is CASSFRQGYEQYF. Here the CDR3 DNA reads TGTGCCAGCAGCTTTCGACAGGGTTACGAGCAGTACTTC.

The gene calls are TRBV2 and TRBJ2-3, with TRBD2 matching over 8 bases. This CDR3 spans 13 amino acids. Germline V gene lookup returns CDR1 SNHLY and CDR2 FYNNEI. J lost 6 bases, V lost 4 bases, and 3 bases had no gene match. CDR3 region: CASSVGGADTQYF. The CDR3 DNA follows: TGTGCCAGCAGTGTCGGGGGGGCTGATACGCAGTATTTT.

The rearrangement joins TRBV6-6 to TRBJ1-1; TRBD1 matches 7 bases. The CDR3 is 14 amino acids. Germline loops: CDR1 MNHNY, CDR2 SVGAGI (reference sequence). Unmatched junction bases numbered 7, after V lost 4 bases and J lost 5 bases. CDR3 in amino acids: CASSSSRGQTEAFF. The CDR3 DNA follows: TGTGCCAGCAGTTCCTCAAGGGGGCAAACTGAAGCTTTCTTT.

This chain joins TRBV5-1 and TRBJ1-5, with D perhaps TRBD1 (5 bases). The V gene's germline CDR1 is SGHRS and CDR2 YFSETQ. This CDR3 is built from 15 residues. Trimming shortened V by 0 bases and J by 0 bases, and 7 bases separated the two germline ends. CDR3: CASSLGQNSNQPQHF. Here the CDR3 DNA reads TGCGCCAGCAGCTTGGGACAGAATAGCAATCAGCCCCAGCATTTT.

This clone is a singleton in its sample. The genes are TRBV9 and TRBJ1-1; 7 nucleotides align to TRBD1. The junction had 3 bases not matched to a gene; V was cut back by 3 bases and J by 1 base. The CDR3 totals 14 residues. CDR1 and CDR2 (germline): SGDLS, YYNGEE. The CDR3 reads CASSGPGGNTEAFF. The CDR3 region has the DNA TGTGCCAGCAGCGGACCAGGGGGGAACACTGAAGCTTTCTTT.

This clone was recorded a few times. This chain uses TRBV9 with TRBJ2-1; D perhaps matches TRBD1 (5 bases). There are 14 residues in the CDR3. The germline V and J ends were trimmed by 2 bases and 6 bases, with 12 bases remaining between them. Looked up from germline, CDR1 is SGDLS and CDR2 is YYNGEE. The CDR3 DNA is TGTGCCAGCAGCGTCAGGGTAGAGTCCAATGAGCAGTTCTTC. Protein sequence: CASSVRVESNEQFF.

This chain links TRBV6-5 with TRBJ1-2, with 7 bases lining up with TRBD1. Losses at the gene ends were 2 bases for V and 8 bases for J; bases not matched to a gene: 8. The V gene's germline CDR1 is MNHEY and CDR2 SVGAGI. The CDR3 runs 14 residues. DNA of the CDR3: TGTGCCAGCAGTTACCCCGGACAGGCTGGCGGCTACACCTTC. It specifies CASSYPGQAGGYTF.

The genes are TRBV6-5 and TRBJ2-3, with 13 bases matching TRBD2. CDR1 is MNHEY, CDR2 SVGAGI, per germline. J lost 8 bases, V lost 7 bases, and 9 bases had no gene match. The CDR3 is 15 residues long. The CDR3 sequence is CASTLEGTSGITQYF. CDR3 DNA: TGTGCCAGCACTCTAGAAGGGACTAGCGGGATTACGCAGTATTTT.

This clone was seen a few times. J is TRBJ2-7 and V is TRBV11-2, with 8 nucleotides matching TRBD1. V dropped 5 bases and J dropped 5; count of bases not matched to a gene: 8. Germline CDR1 SGHAT, CDR2 FQNNGV. The CDR3 runs to 14 residues. CDR3 sequence: CASSRGQGSHEQYF. For the CDR3, the DNA is TGTGCCAGCAGCCGCGGACAGGGATCTCACGAGCAGTACTTC.

The gene calls are TRBV2 and TRBJ1-1; weak D call: TRBD1 (6 bases). Germline V CDR1 and CDR2: SNHLY, FYNNEI. V lost 2 bases, J lost 5 bases, and 15 bases lay in between. The CDR3 contains 15 residues. CDR3 sequence reads: CASSERATGLTEAFF. Here the CDR3 DNA reads TGTGCCAGCAGTGAAAGGGCGACAGGCCTTACTGAAGCTTTCTTT.

This chain links TRBV6-5 with TRBJ2-6; no reliable D call. The CDR3 covers 16 residues. Germline V CDR1 and CDR2: MNHEY, SVGAGI. V dropped 0 bases and J dropped 12 bases, with 18 bases sitting between them. The CDR3 here is CASSYSGSGRSGVLTF. The DNA of the CDR3 is TGTGCCAGCAGTTACTCGGGTTCTGGCAGGTCCGGCGTCCTGACTTTC.